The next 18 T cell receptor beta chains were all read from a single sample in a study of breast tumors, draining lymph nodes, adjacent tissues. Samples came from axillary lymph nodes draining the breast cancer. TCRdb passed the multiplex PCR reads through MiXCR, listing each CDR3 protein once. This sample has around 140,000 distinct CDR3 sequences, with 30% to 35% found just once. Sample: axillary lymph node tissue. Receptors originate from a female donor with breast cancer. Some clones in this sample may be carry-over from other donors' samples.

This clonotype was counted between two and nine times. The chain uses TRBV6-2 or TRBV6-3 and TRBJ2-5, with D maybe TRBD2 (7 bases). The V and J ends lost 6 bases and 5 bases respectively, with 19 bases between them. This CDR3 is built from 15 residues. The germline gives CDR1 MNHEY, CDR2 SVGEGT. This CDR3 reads CASSSTGGRRETQYF. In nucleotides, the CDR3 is TGTGCCAGCAGCTCGACGGGGGGCCGGCGGGAGACCCAGTACTTC.

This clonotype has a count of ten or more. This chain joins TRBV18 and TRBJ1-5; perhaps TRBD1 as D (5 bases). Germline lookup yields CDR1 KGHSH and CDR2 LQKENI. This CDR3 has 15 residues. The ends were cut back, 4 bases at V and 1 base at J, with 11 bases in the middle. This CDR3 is CASSHDSISNQPQHF. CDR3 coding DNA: TGTGCCAGCTCACACGACAGTATAAGCAATCAGCCCCAGCATTTT.

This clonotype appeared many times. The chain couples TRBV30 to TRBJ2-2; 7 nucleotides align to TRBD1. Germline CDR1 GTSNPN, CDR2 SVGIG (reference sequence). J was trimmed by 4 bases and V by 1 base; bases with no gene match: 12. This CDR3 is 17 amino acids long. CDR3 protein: CAWSARRDRWGTGELFF. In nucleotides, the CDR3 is TGTGCCTGGAGTGCACGCAGGGACAGATGGGGCACCGGGGAGCTGTTTTTT.

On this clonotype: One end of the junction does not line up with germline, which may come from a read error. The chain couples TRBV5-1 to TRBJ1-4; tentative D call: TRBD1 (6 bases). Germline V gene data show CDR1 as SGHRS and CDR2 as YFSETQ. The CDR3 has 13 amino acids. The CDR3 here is CASRQGGNENLFF. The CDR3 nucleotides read TGCGCCAGCAGACAGGGCGGTAATGAAAACCTGTTTTTT. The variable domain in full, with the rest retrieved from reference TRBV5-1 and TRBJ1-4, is KAGVTQTPRYLIKTRGQQVTLSCSPISGHRSVSWYQQTPGQGLQFLFEYFSETQRNKGNFPGRFSGRQFSNSRSEMNVSTLELGDSALYLCASRQGGNENLFFGSGTQLSVL.

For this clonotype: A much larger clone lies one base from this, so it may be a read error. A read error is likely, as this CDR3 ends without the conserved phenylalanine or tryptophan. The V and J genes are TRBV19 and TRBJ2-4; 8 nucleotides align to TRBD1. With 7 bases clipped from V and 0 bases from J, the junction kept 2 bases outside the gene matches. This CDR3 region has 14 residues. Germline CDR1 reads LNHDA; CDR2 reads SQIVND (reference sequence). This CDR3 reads CASKGQVAKNIQYS. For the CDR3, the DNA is TGTGCCAGTAAGGGACAGGTAGCCAAAAACATTCAGTACTCC.

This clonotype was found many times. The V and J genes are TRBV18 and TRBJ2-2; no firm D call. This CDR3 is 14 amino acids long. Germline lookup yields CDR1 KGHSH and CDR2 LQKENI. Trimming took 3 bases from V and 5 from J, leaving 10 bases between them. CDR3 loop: CASSPSERTGELFF. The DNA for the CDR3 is TGTGCCAGCTCACCTTCCGAACGTACCGGGGAGCTGTTTTTT.

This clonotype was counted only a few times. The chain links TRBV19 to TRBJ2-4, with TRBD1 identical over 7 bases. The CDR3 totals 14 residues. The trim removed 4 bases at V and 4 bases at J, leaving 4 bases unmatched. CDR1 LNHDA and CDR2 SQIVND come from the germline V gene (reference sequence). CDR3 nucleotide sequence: TGTGCCAGTAGTAGAGACAGGGAAAAAAACATTCAGTACTTC. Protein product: CASSRDREKNIQYF.

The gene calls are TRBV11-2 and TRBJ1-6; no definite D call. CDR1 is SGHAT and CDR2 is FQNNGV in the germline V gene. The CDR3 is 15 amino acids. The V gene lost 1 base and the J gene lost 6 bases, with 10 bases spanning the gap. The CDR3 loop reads CASSLAGQTNSPLHF. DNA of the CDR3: TGTGCCAGCAGCTTAGCTGGGCAAACTAATTCACCCCTCCACTTT.

CDR3 loop: CASSLGQGSTEAFF. The DNA of the CDR3 is TGCGCCAGCAGCTTAGGGCAGGGCAGCACTGAAGCTTTCTTT. The chain links TRBV5-1 to TRBJ1-1, with D perhaps matching TRBD1 (5 bases). CDR1 and CDR2 (germline): SGHRS, YFSETQ. CDR3 length equals 14 residues. V lost 2 bases to trimming and J lost 4 bases, with 12 bases between them.

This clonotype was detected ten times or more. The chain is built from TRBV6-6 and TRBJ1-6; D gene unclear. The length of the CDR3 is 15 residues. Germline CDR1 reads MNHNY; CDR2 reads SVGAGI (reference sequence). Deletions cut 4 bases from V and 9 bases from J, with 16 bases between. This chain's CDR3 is CASSSTANFGSPLHF. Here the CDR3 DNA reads TGTGCCAGCAGTTCAACCGCCAACTTTGGTTCACCCCTCCACTTT.

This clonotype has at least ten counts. CDR3: CASSPGLAGGGETQYF. In nucleotides, the CDR3 is TGCGCCAGCAGCCCGGGACTAGCGGGGGGGGGGGAGACCCAGTACTTC. The V call is TRBV4-1, the J call TRBJ2-5, with 16 bases matching TRBD2. CDR1 is MGHRA and CDR2 is YSYEKL in the germline V gene. The CDR3 runs 16 residues. Germline trimming cut 4 bases from V and 5 bases from J; bases unmatched to any gene: 4.

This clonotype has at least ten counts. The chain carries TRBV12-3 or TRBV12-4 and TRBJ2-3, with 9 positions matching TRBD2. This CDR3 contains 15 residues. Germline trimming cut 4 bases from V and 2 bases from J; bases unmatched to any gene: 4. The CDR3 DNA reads TGTGCCAGCAGTTCAAGACTAGCGGCCACAGATACGCAGTATTTT. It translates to CASSSRLAATDTQYF.

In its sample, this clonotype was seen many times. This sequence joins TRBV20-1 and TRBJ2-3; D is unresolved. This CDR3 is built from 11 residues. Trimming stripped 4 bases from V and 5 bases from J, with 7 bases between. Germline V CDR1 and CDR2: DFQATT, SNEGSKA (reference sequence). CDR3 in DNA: TGCAGTGCTATTGGCGGAGATACGCAGTATTTT. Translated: CSAIGGDTQYF.

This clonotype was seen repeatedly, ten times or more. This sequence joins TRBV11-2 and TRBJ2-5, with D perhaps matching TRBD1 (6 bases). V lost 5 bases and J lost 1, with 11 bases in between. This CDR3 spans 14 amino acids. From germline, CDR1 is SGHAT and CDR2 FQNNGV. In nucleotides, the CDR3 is TGTGCCAGCAGCGCAGGACAGTTCCAAGAGACCCAGTACTTC. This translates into CASSAGQFQETQYF.

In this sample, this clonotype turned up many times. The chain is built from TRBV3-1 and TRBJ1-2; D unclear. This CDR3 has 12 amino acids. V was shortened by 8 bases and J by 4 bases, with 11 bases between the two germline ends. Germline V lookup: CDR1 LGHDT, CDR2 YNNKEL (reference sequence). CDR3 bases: TGTGCCAGCTCTGACACGTTCTATGGCTACACCTTC. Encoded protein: CASSDTFYGYTF.

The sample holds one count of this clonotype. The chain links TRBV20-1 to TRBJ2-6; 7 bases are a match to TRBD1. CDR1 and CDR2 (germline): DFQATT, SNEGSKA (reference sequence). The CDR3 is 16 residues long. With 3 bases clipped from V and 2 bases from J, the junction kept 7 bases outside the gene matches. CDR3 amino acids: CSASTSGGTGANVLTF. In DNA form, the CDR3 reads TGCAGTGCTAGTACCTCAGGGGGAACTGGGGCCAACGTCCTGACTTTC.

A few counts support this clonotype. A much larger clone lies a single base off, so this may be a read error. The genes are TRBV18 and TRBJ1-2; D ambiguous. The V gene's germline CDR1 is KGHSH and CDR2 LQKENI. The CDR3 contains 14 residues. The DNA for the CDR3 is TGTGCCAGCTCCCCTATGTATCGTGACTATGGCTACGCCTTC. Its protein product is CASSPMYRDYGYAF.

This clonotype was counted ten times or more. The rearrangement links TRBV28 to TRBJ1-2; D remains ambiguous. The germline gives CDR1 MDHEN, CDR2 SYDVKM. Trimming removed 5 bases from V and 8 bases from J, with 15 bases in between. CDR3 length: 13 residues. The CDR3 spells CASSTTSAKGYTF. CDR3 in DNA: TGTGCCAGCAGTACCACTTCGGCGAAGGGCTACACCTTC.